The 19 T cell receptor beta chains below come from one sample, sequenced in a study of blood T cell repertoires in COVID-19. Some clones are missing from TCRdb's copy, which holds only in-frame ones; the method was immunoSEQ multiplex PCR. The data show some 14,000 clones, over 65% seen once. Sequenced input: peripheral blood. Receptor source: a man aged 40-55 years with active or convalescent COVID-19.

J is TRBJ1-2 and V is TRBV9, with D perhaps matching TRBD1 (5 bases). CDR1 is SGDLS and CDR2 is YYNGEE in the germline V gene. Trimming shortened V by 6 bases and J by 5 bases, and 17 bases separated the two germline ends. This CDR3 has 14 amino acids. The CDR3 protein is CASTLLREGYGYTF. In DNA form, the CDR3 reads TGTGCCAGCACCCTCCTCAGGGAGGGTTATGGCTACACCTTC. The entire variable domain, with the rest obtained from reference TRBV9 and TRBJ1-2, is as follows: DSGVTQTPKHLITATGQRVTLRCSPRSGDLSVYWYQQSLDQGLQFLIQYYNGEERAKGNILERFSAQQFPDLHSELNLSSLELGDSALYFCASTLLREGYGYTFGSGTRLTVV.

The chain recombines TRBV9 with TRBJ1-1; 8 bases agree with TRBD1. The CDR3 consists of 14 residues. V was clipped by 2 bases and J by 5 bases; unmatched bases: 5. Germline V gene lookup returns CDR1 SGDLS and CDR2 YYNGEE. The CDR3 loop reads CASSVTGVGTEAFF. Written as DNA, the CDR3 is TGTGCCAGCAGCGTGACAGGGGTAGGAACTGAAGCTTTCTTT.

The V call is TRBV6-2 or TRBV6-3, the J call TRBJ2-7; weak D call: TRBD1 (5 bases). V lost 3 bases and J 2 bases, leaving 14 bases between the germline ends. The CDR3 has 15 amino acids. Germline values: CDR1 MNHEY, CDR2 SVGEGT. The CDR3 DNA reads TGTGCCAGCAGTTATCATGGGGCGACCCCCTACGAGCAGTACTTC. This translates into CASSYHGATPYEQYF.

This chain joins TRBV10-3 and TRBJ2-7; TRBD2 aligns across 8 bases. J lost 3 bases, V lost 4 bases, and 8 bases had no gene match. This CDR3 comprises 15 residues. CDR1 is ENHRY and CDR2 is SYGVKD in the germline V gene. The CDR3 region has the DNA TGTGCCATCAGTGCGGAAAGCGGGGGTGTCTACGAGCAGTACTTC. Its protein is CAISAESGGVYEQYF.

Worth noting for this clone: Sequence at one end of the junction differs from germline and may be a read error. This sequence joins TRBV14 and TRBJ2-7, with TRBD2 as a possible D gene (5 bases). The length of the CDR3 is 12 residues. CDR1 is SGHDN, CDR2 FVKESK, per germline. The CDR3 bases are TGTGCCAGCAGCCAAGAGCACTTCGGGAAGGACTTC. Translation: CASSQEHFGKDF.

The chain has TRBV24-1 and TRBJ2-1; tentatively, D is TRBD2 (5 bases). Germline V gene data show CDR1 as KGHDR and CDR2 as SFDVKD. Trimming left V 6 bases short and J 6 bases short, with 17 bases between. This CDR3 region has 15 residues. The CDR3 nucleotides are TGTGCCACCAGTAGTAGACGGGGTATAAGCAATGAGCAGTTCTTC. This encodes CATSSRRGISNEQFF.

The chain joins TRBV7-2 to TRBJ2-1; perhaps TRBD2 as D (6 bases). Looked up from germline, CDR1 is SGHTA and CDR2 is FQGNSA. V was cut by 1 base and J by 5 bases, with 9 bases left in between. The CDR3 extends over 14 amino acids. The DNA of the CDR3 is TGTGCCAGCAGCTTAGGCGGGGCTGACAATGAGCAGTTCTTC. Encoded protein: CASSLGGADNEQFF.

This chain connects TRBV29-1 to TRBJ1-5, with a possible D match to TRBD1 (6 bases). The CDR3 is made up of 14 amino acids. The V gene lost 4 bases and the J gene lost 7 bases, with 17 bases spanning the gap. Germline assignment: CDR1 SQVTM and CDR2 ANQGSEA. CDR3 coding DNA: TGCAGCGTTGGTGTTGGGGGCGCGGGCCAGCCCCAGCATTTT. It is translated as CSVGVGGAGQPQHF.

The rearrangement uses TRBV27 and TRBJ2-3; 7 bases are a match to TRBD2. V gave up 6 bases and J gave up 1 base; unmatched junction bases: 16. This CDR3 is built from 18 residues. CDR1 is MNHEY and CDR2 is SMNVEV in the germline V gene (reference sequence). CDR3 residues: CASRAYGGIYGGTDTQYF. CDR3 nucleotides: TGTGCCAGCAGAGCTTACGGGGGGATTTACGGGGGCACAGATACGCAGTATTTT.

This chain joins TRBV5-1 and TRBJ2-7; TRBD2 is a possible D gene (6 bases). This CDR3 spans 13 amino acids. The V end was cut by 3 bases, the J end by 3 bases, with 10 bases between. Germline V gives CDR1 SGHRS, CDR2 YFSETQ. The CDR3 protein is CASSWEDGYEQYF. The CDR3 DNA is TGCGCCAGCAGCTGGGAGGACGGCTACGAGCAGTACTTC.

This chain links TRBV7-6 with TRBJ1-1; 8 bases align to TRBD1. Germline CDR1 SGHVS, CDR2 FNYEAQ. The CDR3 runs 13 residues. J lost 8 bases, V lost 5 bases, and 7 bases had no gene match. CDR3 bases: TGTGCCAGCAGCCCCATTGGGACAGGAGAAGCTTTCTTT. This encodes CASSPIGTGEAFF.

The V call is TRBV7-2, the J call TRBJ2-1; possible D gene TRBD2, 6 bases. The CDR3 covers 13 residues. Deletions cut 1 base from V and 9 bases from J, with 10 bases between. CDR1 SGHTA and CDR2 FQGNSA come from the germline V gene. CDR3 sequence reads: CASSLDQGGEQFF. Here the CDR3 DNA reads TGTGCCAGCAGCTTAGATCAGGGAGGTGAGCAGTTCTTC.

This chain connects TRBV3-1 (or the pseudogene TRBV3-2) to TRBJ1-3; no firm D call. The CDR3 length is 14 residues. The V gene's germline CDR1 is LGHDT and CDR2 YNNKEL (reference sequence). The ends were cut back, 1 base at V and 8 bases at J, with 12 bases in the middle. The CDR3 region has the DNA TGTGCCAGCAGCCAAGTCGGCGGGTTGGACACCATATATTTT. Translation gives CASSQVGGLDTIYF.

J is TRBJ1-5 and V is TRBV23-1; tentatively, D is TRBD1 (6 bases). TRBV23-1 is identified as an open reading frame with a role that is uncertain. The V and J ends lost 8 bases and 1 base respectively, with 21 bases between them. The CDR3 runs to 17 residues. The CDR3 loop is CASQHRTTGQSNQPQHF. The CDR3, as DNA: TGCGCCAGCCAACATCGGACCACTGGACAGAGCAATCAGCCCCAGCATTTT.

V usage is TRBV4-1 and J usage is TRBJ1-6, with D possibly TRBD1 on 6 matching bases. V dropped 0 bases and J dropped 0 bases, with 6 bases sitting between them. CDR1 MGHRA and CDR2 YSYEKL come from the germline V gene. This CDR3 region has 16 residues. The CDR3 DNA sequence: TGCGCCAGCAGCCAAGAAGGGGGCTCCTATAATTCACCCCTCCACTTT. Translating it yields CASSQEGGSYNSPLHF.

The chain joins TRBV11-3 to TRBJ2-2; no clear D. The V gene's germline CDR1 is SGHNT and CDR2 YENEEA. CDR3 size: 12 residues. Trimming cost V 5 bases and J 3 bases, with 4 bases left between them. In nucleotides, the CDR3 is TGTGCCAGCAGCCCAGACACCGGGGAGCTGTTTTTT. This gives the protein CASSPDTGELFF.

This clone qualifies as large. The V gene is TRBV6-5, the J gene TRBJ1-5; D is unclear. V lost 5 bases, J lost 7 bases, and 9 bases lay in between. The CDR3 contains 12 residues. Germline V CDR1 and CDR2: MNHEY, SVGAGI. In DNA form, the CDR3 reads TGTGCCAGCAGTCTTCTCGGGCAGCCCCAGCATTTT. This translates into CASSLLGQPQHF.

This chain joins TRBV2 and TRBJ2-4; 15 positions match TRBD2. The ends lost 6 bases at V and 5 bases at J; junction bases unmatched: 23. The CDR3 spans 22 residues. Germline CDR1 is SNHLY and CDR2 is FYNNEI. CDR3 loop: CASSPRSFRGLAGGPIQNIQYF. The CDR3 DNA is TGTGCCAGCAGCCCGCGATCTTTTAGGGGACTAGCGGGGGGTCCTATCCAAAACATTCAGTACTTC.

The CDR3 DNA sequence: TGTGCCAGTAGTATGAAGGGGTTTGCCGGGGAGCTGTTTTTT. Amino acids: CASSMKGFAGELFF. V gene TRBV19 combines with J gene TRBJ2-2; TRBD1 might be the D (5 bases). The CDR3 consists of 14 residues. The ends were cut back, 3 bases at V and 6 bases at J, with 11 bases in the middle. The germline gives CDR1 LNHDA, CDR2 SQIVND (reference sequence). Together with reference TRBV19 and TRBJ2-2, the CDR3 gives the full variable domain: DGGITQSPKYLFRKEGQNVTLSCEQNLNHDAMYWYRQDPGQGLRLIYYSQIVNDFQKGDIAEGYSVSREKKESFPLTVTSAQKNPTAFYLCASSMKGFAGELFFGEGSRLTVL.